These 6 T cell receptor beta chains share one sample of origin, sequenced in a study of T cell repertoires in cytomegalovirus infection. These TCRs' antigens remain unknown. TCRdb reprocessed the reads via MiXCR and lists one record per CDR3 protein. Of roughly 730,000 distinct CDR3 sequences listed, about 33% are singletons. The source material was cultured PBMCs, sampled from culture after CMV antigen stimulation. The receptors stem from a human donor in good health (CMV status not recorded). Some clones in this sample may be carry-over from other donors' samples.

The rearrangement links TRBV12-3 or TRBV12-4 to TRBJ2-5, with 12 bases identical to TRBD2. The V gene end was trimmed by 3 bases and the J gene end by 1 base; junction bases not matched to a gene: 6. CDR3 length: 17 amino acids. The CDR3 reads CASSFRTSGDSQETQYF. CDR3 DNA: TGTGCCAGCAGTTTCCGGACTAGCGGGGACTCCCAAGAGACCCAGTACTTC.

The chain is built from TRBV5-4 and TRBJ2-3; TRBD2 might be the D (5 bases). Trimming pared 0 bases from V and 3 bases from J, leaving 17 bases between. The CDR3 is made up of 17 amino acids. Germline lookup yields CDR1 SGHNT and CDR2 YYREEE (reference sequence). The CDR3 nucleotides read TGTGCCAGCAGCTTGGGGTTACTAGGGTTGAGAACAGATACGCAGTATTTT. Protein: CASSLGLLGLRTDTQYF.

V is TRBV28 and J is TRBJ1-1; possible D gene TRBD1, 6 bases. Looked up from germline, CDR1 is MDHEN and CDR2 is SYDVKM. The CDR3 contains 12 residues. Trimming removed 5 bases from V and 6 bases from J, with 10 bases in between. The CDR3 nucleotides are TGTGCCAGCAGTCGAGGGACACCTGAAGCTTTCTTT. It yields the protein CASSRGTPEAFF.

V and J are TRBV18 and TRBJ1-1; possible D gene TRBD1, 5 bases. V was clipped by 2 bases and J by 6 bases, with 16 bases between them. The CDR3 totals 15 residues. The germline V gene has CDR1 KGHSH and CDR2 LQKENI. DNA for the CDR3: TGTGCCAGCTCACCAAGCCGGGGCCGAGACTCTGAAGCTTTCTTT. Translation gives CASSPSRGRDSEAFF. Looking up the rest from reference TRBV18 and TRBJ1-1 gives the full variable domain: NAGVMQNPRHLVRRRGQEARLRCSPMKGHSHVYWYRQLPEEGLKFMVYLQKENIIDESGMPKERFSAEFPKEGPSILRIQQVVRGDSAAYFCASSPSRGRDSEAFFGQGTRLTVV.

This clonotype has a handful of counts. The rearrangement uses TRBV4-1 and TRBJ1-1, with 7 bases fitting TRBD1. V shed 6 bases and J 5 bases; nucleotides not matched to a gene: 12. CDR3 length equals 15 residues. The germline CDR1 and CDR2 sequences are MGHRA and YSYEKL. CDR3 protein: CASRQPQGGRTEAFF. CDR3 sequence (DNA): TGCGCCAGCAGGCAACCCCAGGGGGGGAGGACTGAAGCTTTCTTT.

The gene calls are TRBV12-3 or TRBV12-4 and TRBJ2-7; possible D gene TRBD1, 5 bases. V was pared by 6 bases and J by 3 bases, with 12 bases between. This CDR3 is 13 amino acids long. The CDR3 DNA sequence: TGTGCCAGCAGCCCAGGGTATTTCTACGAGCAGTACTTC. This sequence encodes CASSPGYFYEQYF.